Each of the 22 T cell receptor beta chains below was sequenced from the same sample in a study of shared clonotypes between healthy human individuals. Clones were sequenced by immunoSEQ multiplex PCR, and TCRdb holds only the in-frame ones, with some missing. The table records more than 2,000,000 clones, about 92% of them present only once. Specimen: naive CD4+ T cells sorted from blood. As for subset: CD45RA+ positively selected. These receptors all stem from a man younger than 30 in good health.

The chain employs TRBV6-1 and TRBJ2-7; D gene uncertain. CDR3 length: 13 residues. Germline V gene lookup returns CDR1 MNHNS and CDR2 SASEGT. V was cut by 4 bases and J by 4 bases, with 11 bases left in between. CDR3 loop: CASSVRRPYEQYF. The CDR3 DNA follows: TGTGCCAGCAGTGTCAGGCGACCTTACGAGCAGTACTTC.

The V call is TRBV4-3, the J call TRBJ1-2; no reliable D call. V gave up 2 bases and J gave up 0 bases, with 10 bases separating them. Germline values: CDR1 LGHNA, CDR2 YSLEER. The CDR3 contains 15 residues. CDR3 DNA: TGCGCCAGCAGCCAAACGGCGGATTCTAACTATGGCTACACCTTC. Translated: CASSQTADSNYGYTF.

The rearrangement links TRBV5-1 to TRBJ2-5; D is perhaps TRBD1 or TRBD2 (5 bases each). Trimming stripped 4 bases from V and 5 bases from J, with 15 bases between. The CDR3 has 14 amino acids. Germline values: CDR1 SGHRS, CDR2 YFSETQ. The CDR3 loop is CASSGPSRGETQYF. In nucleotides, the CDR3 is TGCGCCAGCAGCGGTCCCTCCCGGGGCGAGACCCAGTACTTC.

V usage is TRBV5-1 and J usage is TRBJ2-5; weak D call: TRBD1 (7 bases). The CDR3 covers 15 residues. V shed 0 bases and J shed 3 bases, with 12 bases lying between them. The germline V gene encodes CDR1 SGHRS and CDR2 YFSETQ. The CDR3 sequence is CASSLAARGEETQYF. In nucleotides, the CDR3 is TGCGCCAGCAGCTTGGCGGCCAGGGGGGAAGAGACCCAGTACTTC.

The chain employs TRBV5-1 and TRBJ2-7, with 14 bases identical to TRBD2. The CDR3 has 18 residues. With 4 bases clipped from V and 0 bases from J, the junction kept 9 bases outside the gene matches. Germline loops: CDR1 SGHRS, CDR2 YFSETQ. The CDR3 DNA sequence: TGCGCCAGCAGCCGGGGGACTAGCGGGGGCACTAGCTCCTACGAGCAGTACTTC. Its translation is CASSRGTSGGTSSYEQYF.

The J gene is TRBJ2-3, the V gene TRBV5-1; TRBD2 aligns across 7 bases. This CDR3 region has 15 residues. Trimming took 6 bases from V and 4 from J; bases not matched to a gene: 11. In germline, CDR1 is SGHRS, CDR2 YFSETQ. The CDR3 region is CASNPRGDLSDTQYF. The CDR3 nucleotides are TGCGCCAGCAACCCTCGGGGGGACCTCTCAGATACGCAGTATTTT.

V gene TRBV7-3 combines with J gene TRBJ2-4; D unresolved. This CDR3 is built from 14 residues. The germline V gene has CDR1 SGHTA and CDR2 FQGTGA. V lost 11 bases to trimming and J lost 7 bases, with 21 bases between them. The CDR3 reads CALEICKTLNIQYF. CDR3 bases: TGTGCCCTAGAAATCTGTAAAACGTTGAACATTCAGTACTTC. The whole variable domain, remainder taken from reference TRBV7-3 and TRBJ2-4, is GAGVSQTPSNKVTEKGKYVELRCDPISGHTALYWYRQSLGQGPEFLIYFQGTGAADDSGLPNDRFFAVRPEGSVSTLKIQRTERGDSAVYLCALEICKTLNIQYFGAGTRLSVL.

This CDR3 reads CASRFGRTSHWANVLTF. CDR3 DNA: TGTGCAAGTCGTTTTGGGCGAACCTCGCACTGGGCCAACGTCCTGACTTTC. The chain joins TRBV12-2 to TRBJ2-6; the table's D call, TRBD1, has no DNA check behind it. TRBV12-2 is listed as a pseudogene. This CDR3 contains 17 residues.

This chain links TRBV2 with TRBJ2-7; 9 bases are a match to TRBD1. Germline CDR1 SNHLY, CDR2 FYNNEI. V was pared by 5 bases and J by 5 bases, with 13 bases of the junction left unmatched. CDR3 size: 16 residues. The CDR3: CASSLPPGQGFHEQYF. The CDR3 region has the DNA TGTGCCAGCAGTTTGCCTCCGGGACAGGGTTTCCACGAGCAGTACTTC.

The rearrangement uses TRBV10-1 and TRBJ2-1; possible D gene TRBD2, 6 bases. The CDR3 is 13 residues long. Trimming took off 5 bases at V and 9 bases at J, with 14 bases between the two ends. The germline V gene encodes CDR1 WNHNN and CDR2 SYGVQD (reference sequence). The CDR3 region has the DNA TGCGCCAGCAGTCCGGGACTCCCAATTGAGCAGTTCTTC. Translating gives CASSPGLPIEQFF.

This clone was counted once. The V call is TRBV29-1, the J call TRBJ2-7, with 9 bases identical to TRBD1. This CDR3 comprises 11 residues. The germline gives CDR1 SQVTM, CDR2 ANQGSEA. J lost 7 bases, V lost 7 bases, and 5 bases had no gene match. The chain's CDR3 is CSAWTGDEQYF. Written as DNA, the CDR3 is TGCAGCGCTTGGACAGGGGATGAGCAGTACTTC.

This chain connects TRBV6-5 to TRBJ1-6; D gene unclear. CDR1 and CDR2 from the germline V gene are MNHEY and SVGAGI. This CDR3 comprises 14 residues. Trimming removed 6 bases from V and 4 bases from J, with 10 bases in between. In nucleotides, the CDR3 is TGTGCCAGCAGGGAGAGATTATATAATTCACCCCTCCACTTT. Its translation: CASRERLYNSPLHF.

Here the CDR3 DNA reads TGTGCCAGCAGCGCCCGGACTAGCGGGAAATACAATGAGCAGTTCTTC. Protein product: CASSARTSGKYNEQFF. V usage is TRBV12-1 and J usage is TRBJ2-1; no DNA check was done on the table's D call, TRBD2. TRBV12-1 is flagged as a pseudogene. The CDR3 extends over 16 amino acids.

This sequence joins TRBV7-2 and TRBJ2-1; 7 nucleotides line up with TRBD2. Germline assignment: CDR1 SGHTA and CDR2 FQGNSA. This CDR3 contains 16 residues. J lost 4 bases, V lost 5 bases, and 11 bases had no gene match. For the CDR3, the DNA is TGTGCCAGCAGCCCGACCCCCGGGGGGTTTTACAATGAGCAGTTCTTC. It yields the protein CASSPTPGGFYNEQFF.

Here the CDR3 reads CASSLWGQGYEQYF. CDR3 DNA sequence: TGTGCCAGCAGTTTATGGGGACAGGGATACGAGCAGTACTTC. The chain has TRBV28 and TRBJ2-7, with TRBD1 matching over 9 bases. V trimming: 0 bases; J trimming: 4 bases; junction bases outside the gene matches: 1. The CDR3 runs to 14 residues. CDR1 and CDR2 (germline): MDHEN, SYDVKM.

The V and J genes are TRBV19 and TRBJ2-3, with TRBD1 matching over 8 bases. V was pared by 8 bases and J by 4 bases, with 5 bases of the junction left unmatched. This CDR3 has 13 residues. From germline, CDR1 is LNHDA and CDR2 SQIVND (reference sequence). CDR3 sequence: CASRDRNADTQYF. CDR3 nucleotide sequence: TGTGCCAGTCGGGACAGGAACGCAGATACGCAGTATTTT.

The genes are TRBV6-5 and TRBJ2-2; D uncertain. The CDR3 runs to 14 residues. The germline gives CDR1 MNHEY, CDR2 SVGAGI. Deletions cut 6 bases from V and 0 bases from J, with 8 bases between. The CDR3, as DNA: TGTGCCAGCAGACCAATTGCGAACACCGGGGAGCTGTTTTTT. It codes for CASRPIANTGELFF.

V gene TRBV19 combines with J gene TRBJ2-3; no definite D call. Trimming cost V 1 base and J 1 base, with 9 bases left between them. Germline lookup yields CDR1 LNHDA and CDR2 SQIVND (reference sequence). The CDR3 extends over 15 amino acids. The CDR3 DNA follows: TGTGCCAGTAGTATAGGTTTCTCCGGCACAGATACGCAGTATTTT. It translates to CASSIGFSGTDTQYF.

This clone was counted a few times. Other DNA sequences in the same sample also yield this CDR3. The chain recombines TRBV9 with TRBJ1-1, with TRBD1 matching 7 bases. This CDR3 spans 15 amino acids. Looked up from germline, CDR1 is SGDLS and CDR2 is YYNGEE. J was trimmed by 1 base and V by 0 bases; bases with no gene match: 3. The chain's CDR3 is CASSVGRQGNTEAFF. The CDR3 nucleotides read TGTGCCAGCAGCGTAGGTCGACAGGGGAACACTGAAGCTTTCTTT.

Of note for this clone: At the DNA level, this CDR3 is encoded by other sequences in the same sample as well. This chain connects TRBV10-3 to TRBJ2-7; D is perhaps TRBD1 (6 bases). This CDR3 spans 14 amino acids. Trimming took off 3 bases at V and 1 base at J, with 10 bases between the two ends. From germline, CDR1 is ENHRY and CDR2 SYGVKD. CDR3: CAISDRQGSYEQYF. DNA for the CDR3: TGTGCCATCAGTGATCGGCAGGGGTCCTACGAGCAGTACTTC.

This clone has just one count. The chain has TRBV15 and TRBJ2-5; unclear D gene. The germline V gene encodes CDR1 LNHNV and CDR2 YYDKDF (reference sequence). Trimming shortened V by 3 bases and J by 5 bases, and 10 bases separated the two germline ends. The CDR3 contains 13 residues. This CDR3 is CATSRGSWETQYF. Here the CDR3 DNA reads TGTGCCACCAGCAGGGGAAGCTGGGAGACCCAGTACTTC.

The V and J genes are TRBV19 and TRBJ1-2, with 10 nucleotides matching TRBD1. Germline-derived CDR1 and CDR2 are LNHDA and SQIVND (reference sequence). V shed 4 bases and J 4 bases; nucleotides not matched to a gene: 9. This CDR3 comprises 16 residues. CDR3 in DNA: TGTGCCAGTAGTACCAGGACAGGGGGGAACGCCTATGGCTACACCTTC. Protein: CASSTRTGGNAYGYTF. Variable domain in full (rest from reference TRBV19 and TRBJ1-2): DGGITQSPKYLFRKEGQNVTLSCEQNLNHDAMYWYRQDPGQGLRLIYYSQIVNDFQKGDIAEGYSVSREKKESFPLTVTSAQKNPTAFYLCASSTRTGGNAYGYTFGSGTRLTVV.